This T cell receptor beta chain was captured in a study of CD8 T cells in Susac syndrome. Study context: Patients with Susac syndrome who were sequenced included roughly 6 with active disease and about 8 in remission.

With random hexamers, roughly 0.45 to 1 ug RNA was reverse transcribed. TCRdb re-derived calls from the immunoSEQ multiplex PCR reads in MiXCR, one entry per CDR3 protein. The sample holds approximately 100,000 distinct CDR3 sequences, less than 95% seen once. General study points: Peak Susac CD8+ clonal expansion was seen in TEMRA cells and active patients.

High-throughput TCR beta sequencing covered peripheral CD8+ and CD4+ T cells. About this clonotype: Its antigen is undetermined.

V lost 0 bases, J lost 5 bases, and 7 bases lay in between. CDR3 length: 13 residues. The sequence was obtained from a human donor with Susac syndrome. The rearrangement joins TRBV12-3 or TRBV12-4 to TRBJ2-5; D gene unclear. Sequenced material: CD8+ T cells from PBMCs. The CDR3 region has the DNA TGTGCCAGCAGTTTAGCCTACGGGGAGACCCAGTACTTC. Translated: CASSLAYGETQYF.